The 18 T cell receptor beta chains below come from one sample, sequenced in a study of blood T cells in healthy people across ages. A second PCR of 7 to 11 cycles used a sample-barcoded 5' primer and a J-beta primer mix. TCRdb passed the 5' RACE reads through MiXCR, listing each CDR3 protein once. This table holds about 1.5 million distinct CDR3 sequences, less than 45% found once. The sample consisted of blood. Receptors originate from a woman aged 18-29 years in good health.

The V call is TRBV28, the J call TRBJ1-5; no reliable D call. This CDR3 has 16 amino acids. Germline V lookup: CDR1 MDHEN, CDR2 SYDVKM. Between the trimmed V and J ends, which lost 1 base and 6 bases, there was a span of 16 bases. CDR3 region: CASSLYYQPSGQPQHF. The CDR3 bases are TGTGCCAGCAGTTTATATTACCAGCCCTCGGGTCAGCCCCAGCATTTT.

This clonotype was observed a few times. The chain combines TRBV6-1 with TRBJ2-3, with TRBD2 matching over 11 bases. The trim removed 7 bases at V and 4 bases at J, leaving 10 bases unmatched. The CDR3 covers 16 residues. The germline V gene has CDR1 MNHNS and CDR2 SASEGT. CDR3 region: CASTYRTSGLADTQYF. The CDR3 coding sequence is TGTGCCAGCACCTACAGGACTAGCGGGCTTGCAGATACGCAGTATTTT.

This clonotype was observed a handful of times. This sequence joins TRBV4-1 and TRBJ2-7, with D possibly matching TRBD2 (5 bases). CDR3 length: 13 amino acids. Trimming left V 4 bases short and J 6 bases short, with 13 bases between. In germline, CDR1 is MGHRA, CDR2 YSYEKL. CDR3: CASSPLKRAEQYF. The CDR3 DNA is TGCGCCAGCAGCCCCCTCAAGAGGGCCGAGCAGTACTTC.

The chain carries TRBV2 and TRBJ2-5; D possibly corresponds to TRBD2 (6 bases). The CDR3 runs 16 residues. V lost 4 bases and J 11 bases, leaving 26 bases between the germline ends. Germline CDR1 and CDR2: SNHLY and FYNNEI. For the CDR3, the DNA is TGTGCCAGCAGTGCCCCCCGGACTACCACCTACAATGAGCAGTACTTC. It codes for CASSAPRTTTYNEQYF.

CDR3 nucleotides: TGTGCCAGCAGCTTAAGAGGGGGTTCGATGGAGACCCAGTACTTC. It codes for CASSLRGGSMETQYF. V is TRBV7-2 and J is TRBJ2-5; possible D gene TRBD1, 6 bases. This CDR3 has 15 amino acids. From germline, CDR1 is SGHTA and CDR2 FQGNSA. The V and J ends lost 2 bases and 5 bases respectively, with 15 bases between them.

V and J are TRBV27 and TRBJ2-7, with 9 bases lining up with TRBD2. The J call may be wrong; the DNA end is better matched by TRBJ2-5. From germline, CDR1 is MNHEY and CDR2 SMNVEV (reference sequence). The CDR3 covers 15 residues. This CDR3 reads CASSFFTLAGETQYF. DNA of the CDR3: TGTGCCAGCAGTTTCTTTACACTAGCGGGTGAGACCCAGTACTTC.

The chain carries TRBV6-2 or TRBV6-3 and TRBJ1-6; the D is unclear. The CDR3 loop spans 15 amino acids. Germline-derived CDR1 and CDR2 are MNHEY and SVGEGT. The germline V and J ends were trimmed by 0 bases and 10 bases, with 13 bases remaining between them. CDR3 residues: CASSYSIGRPSPLHF. CDR3 nucleotide sequence: TGTGCCAGCAGTTACTCGATCGGCAGGCCCTCACCCCTCCACTTT.

The chain uses TRBV20-1 and TRBJ1-1; D ambiguous. V dropped 5 bases and J dropped 6 bases, with 4 bases sitting between them. Looked up from germline, CDR1 is DFQATT and CDR2 is SNEGSKA (reference sequence). This CDR3 contains 9 residues. The CDR3 coding sequence is TGCAGTGCTTTCCCTGAAGCTTTCTTT. As protein: CSAFPEAFF.

This clonotype was seen more than once but under ten times. This sequence joins TRBV20-1 and TRBJ2-5; the match to TRBD2 covers 7 bases. This CDR3 is built from 13 residues. V lost 4 bases, J lost 0 bases, and 2 bases stayed unmatched. The germline gives CDR1 DFQATT, CDR2 SNEGSKA (reference sequence). The CDR3 region has the DNA TGCAGTGCTAAGGGAGGGTACCAAGAGACCCAGTACTTC. Amino acids: CSAKGGYQETQYF.

This clonotype was seen many times. It may be a read error: a sequence one base away is much more abundant. The chain is built from TRBV25-1 and TRBJ2-1; the D gene is possibly TRBD2 (5 bases). Trimming stripped 4 bases from V and 7 bases from J, with 20 bases between. The germline V gene has CDR1 MGHDK and CDR2 SYGVNS. The CDR3 runs to 16 residues. The CDR3 loop is CASSVGYVVPGNEQFF. CDR3 in DNA: TGTGCCAGCAGTGTGGGCTACGTGGTTCCGGGAAATGAGCAGTTCTTC.

The rearrangement uses TRBV20-1 and TRBJ1-5; no clear D gene. The germline V and J ends were trimmed by 6 bases and 5 bases, with 8 bases remaining between them. This CDR3 has 11 amino acids. CDR1 is DFQATT, CDR2 SNEGSKA, per germline (reference sequence). The CDR3 protein is CSAVGDQPQHF. Written as DNA, the CDR3 is TGCAGTGCCGTGGGCGATCAGCCCCAGCATTTT.

J is TRBJ2-7 and V is TRBV6-2 or TRBV6-3; D gene uncertain. V lost 2 bases and J lost 4, with 9 bases in between. The CDR3 contains 13 residues. CDR1 is MNHEY, CDR2 SVGEGT, per germline. The CDR3 DNA reads TGTGCCAGCAGTTACGTTGATGCTTACGAGCAGTACTTC. Protein: CASSYVDAYEQYF.

The V gene is TRBV4-1, the J gene TRBJ1-4; no firm D call. The V and J ends lost 3 bases and 1 base respectively, with 6 bases between them. CDR3 length equals 14 residues. CDR1 is MGHRA, CDR2 YSYEKL, per germline. The CDR3 sequence is CASSHQLTNEKLFF. CDR3 sequence (DNA): TGCGCCAGCAGCCACCAGTTAACTAATGAAAAACTGTTTTTT.

The CDR3 is CSAPPRGLYNEQFF. CDR3 coding DNA: TGCAGTGCTCCTCCACGGGGACTCTACAATGAGCAGTTCTTC. The genes are TRBV20-1 and TRBJ2-1, with TRBD2 as a possible D gene (6 bases). Between the trimmed V and J ends, which lost 5 bases and 3 bases, there was a span of 14 bases. The CDR3 runs to 14 residues. In germline, CDR1 is DFQATT, CDR2 SNEGSKA (reference sequence).

This clonotype was observed a handful of times. V is TRBV13 and J is TRBJ2-1; TRBD2 agrees at 7 bases. The germline V gene encodes CDR1 PRHDT and CDR2 FYEKMQ (reference sequence). The ends lost 6 bases at V and 8 bases at J; junction bases unmatched: 10. The CDR3 sequence is 14 residues long. CDR3 in amino acids: CASRKLGGSYEQFF. The CDR3 region has the DNA TGTGCCAGCAGAAAACTTGGCGGGAGCTATGAGCAGTTCTTC.

This clonotype was observed at least ten times. The rearrangement joins TRBV20-1 to TRBJ2-1, with D unclear. This CDR3 is built from 16 residues. V lost 5 bases and J 4 bases, leaving 21 bases between the germline ends. CDR1 is DFQATT, CDR2 SNEGSKA, per germline (reference sequence). CDR3 nucleotides: TGCAGTGCTCTTCATAAAGGACGGATGCAGTACAATGAGCAGTTCTTC. It encodes CSALHKGRMQYNEQFF.

This sequence joins TRBV4-3 and TRBJ2-7, with D maybe TRBD2 (6 bases). CDR1 is LGHNA and CDR2 is YSLEER in the germline V gene. With 2 bases removed from V and 9 bases from J, the gap between germline ends came to 11 bases. This CDR3 region has 12 residues. The CDR3 DNA is TGCGCCAGCAGCCAATGGGGGGATGGGCAGTACTTC. It yields the protein CASSQWGDGQYF.

This chain connects TRBV4-1 to TRBJ1-2; weak D call: TRBD1 (6 bases). Germline CDR1 MGHRA, CDR2 YSYEKL. With 0 bases removed from V and 7 bases from J, the gap between germline ends came to 12 bases. CDR3 size: 14 residues. The CDR3 region is CASSQDFGRGGYTF. CDR3 in DNA: TGCGCCAGCAGCCAAGATTTCGGCAGGGGTGGCTACACCTTC.